This entry is about one T cell receptor (beta chain). The antigen is unknown. The CDR3 loop spans 15 amino acids. The V end was cut by 3 bases, the J end by 0 bases, with 9 bases between. Germline CDR1 LNHDA, CDR2 SQIVND (reference sequence). The data stem from a study of T cell repertoires in cytomegalovirus infection. Overall study: Public TCR beta signatures indicated both CMV infection and matching HLA type.

A single record per CDR3 protein comes from TCRdb applying MiXCR to the reads. The sample consists of 560,000 or so distinct CDR3 sequences, more than 15% of them appearing once. Study outcomes and limitations: Individuals carrying CMV plus the relevant HLA were identified by cumulative frequency of public TCR beta families.

The material sequenced was CD8+ T cells from PBMCs. This chain joins TRBV19 and TRBJ2-1; possibly TRBD2 for D (6 bases). This TCR was sampled from a human donor in good health (CMV status not recorded). Some clones in this sample may be carry-over from other donors' samples. This CDR3 reads CASSISGHSYNEQFF. Written as DNA, the CDR3 is TGTGCCAGTAGTATTAGCGGCCACTCCTACAATGAGCAGTTCTTC.